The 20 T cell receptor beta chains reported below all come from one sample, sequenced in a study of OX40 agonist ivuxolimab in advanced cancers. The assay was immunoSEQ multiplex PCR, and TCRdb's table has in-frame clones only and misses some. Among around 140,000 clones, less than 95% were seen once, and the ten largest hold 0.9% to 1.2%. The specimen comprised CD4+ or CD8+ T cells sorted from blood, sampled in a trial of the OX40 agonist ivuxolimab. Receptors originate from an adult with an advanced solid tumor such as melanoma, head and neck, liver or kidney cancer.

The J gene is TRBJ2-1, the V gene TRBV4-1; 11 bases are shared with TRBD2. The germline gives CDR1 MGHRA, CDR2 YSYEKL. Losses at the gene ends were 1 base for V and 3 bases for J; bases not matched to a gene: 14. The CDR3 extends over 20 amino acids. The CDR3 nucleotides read TGCGCCAGCAGCCAAGGGTGGGGGGAGGTAGCGGGAGGGCACTACAATGAGCAGTTCTTC. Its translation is CASSQGWGEVAGGHYNEQFF.

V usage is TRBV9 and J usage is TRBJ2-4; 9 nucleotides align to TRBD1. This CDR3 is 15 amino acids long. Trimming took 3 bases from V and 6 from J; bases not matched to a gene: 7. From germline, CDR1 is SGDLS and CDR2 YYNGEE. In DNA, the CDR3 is TGTGCCAGCAGCGCCGAGGGACAGGGCGGAAACATTCAGTACTTC. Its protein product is CASSAEGQGGNIQYF.

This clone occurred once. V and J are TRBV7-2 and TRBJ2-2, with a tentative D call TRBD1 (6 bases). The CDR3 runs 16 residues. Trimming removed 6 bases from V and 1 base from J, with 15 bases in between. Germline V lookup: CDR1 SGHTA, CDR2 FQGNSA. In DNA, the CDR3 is TGTGCCAGCAGGCGAGCCGGGACAAAGAACACCGGGGAGCTGTTTTTT. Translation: CASRRAGTKNTGELFF.

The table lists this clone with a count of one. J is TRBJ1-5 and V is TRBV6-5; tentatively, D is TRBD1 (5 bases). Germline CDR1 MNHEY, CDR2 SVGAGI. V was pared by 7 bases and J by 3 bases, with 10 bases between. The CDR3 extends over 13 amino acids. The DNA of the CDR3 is TGTGCCAGCATGAAGGGGCTCAATCAGCCCCAGCATTTT. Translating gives CASMKGLNQPQHF.

CDR3 in DNA: TGTGCCAGCAGCTTGCCACCACCCTCCTACGAGCAGTACTTC. Translated: CASSLPPPSYEQYF. This chain connects TRBV5-6 to TRBJ2-7, with D unresolved. V dropped 1 base and J dropped 0 bases, with 8 bases sitting between them. Germline CDR1 is SGHDT and CDR2 is YYEEEE. The CDR3 length is 14 residues. The entire variable domain, with the rest obtained from reference TRBV5-6 and TRBJ2-7, is as follows: DAGVTQSPTHLIKTRGQQVTLRCSPKSGHDTVSWYQQALGQGPQFIFQYYEEEERQRGNFPDRFSGHQFPNYSSELNVNALLLGDSALYLCASSLPPPSYEQYFGPGTRLTVT.

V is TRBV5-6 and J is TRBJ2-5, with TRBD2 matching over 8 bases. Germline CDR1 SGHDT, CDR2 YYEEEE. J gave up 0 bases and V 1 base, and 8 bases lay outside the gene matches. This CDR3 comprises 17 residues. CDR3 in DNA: TGTGCCAGCAGCTTGACTAGCGGAGAAACGTACCAAGAGACCCAGTACTTC. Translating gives CASSLTSGETYQETQYF.

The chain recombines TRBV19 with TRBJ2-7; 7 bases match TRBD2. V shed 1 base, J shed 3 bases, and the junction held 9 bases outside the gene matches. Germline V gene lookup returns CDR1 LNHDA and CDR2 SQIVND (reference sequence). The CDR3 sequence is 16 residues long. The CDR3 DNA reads TGTGCCAGTAGTATAGGGTTCGCGGGAGAGAACTACGAGCAGTACTTC. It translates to CASSIGFAGENYEQYF. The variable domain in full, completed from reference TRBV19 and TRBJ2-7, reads DGGITQSPKYLFRKEGQNVTLSCEQNLNHDAMYWYRQDPGQGLRLIYYSQIVNDFQKGDIAEGYSVSREKKESFPLTVTSAQKNPTAFYLCASSIGFAGENYEQYFGPGTRLTVT.

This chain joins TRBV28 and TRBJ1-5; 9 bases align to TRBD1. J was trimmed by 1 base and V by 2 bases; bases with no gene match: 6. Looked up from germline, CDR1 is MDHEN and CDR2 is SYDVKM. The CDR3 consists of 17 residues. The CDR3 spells CASSLPVGQGSNQPQHF. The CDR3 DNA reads TGTGCCAGCAGTTTACCTGTGGGACAGGGCAGCAATCAGCCCCAGCATTTT.

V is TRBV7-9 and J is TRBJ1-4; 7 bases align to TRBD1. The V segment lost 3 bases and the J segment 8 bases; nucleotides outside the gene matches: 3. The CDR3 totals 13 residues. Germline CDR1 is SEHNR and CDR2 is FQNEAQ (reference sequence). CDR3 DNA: TGTGCCAGCAGCTTCGGGACAGAAGAAAAACTGTTTTTT. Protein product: CASSFGTEEKLFF.

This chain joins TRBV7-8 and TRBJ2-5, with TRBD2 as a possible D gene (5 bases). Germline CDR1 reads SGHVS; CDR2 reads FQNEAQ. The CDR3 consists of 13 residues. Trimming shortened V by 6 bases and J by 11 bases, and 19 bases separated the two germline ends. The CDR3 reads CASRGRTLVEQYF. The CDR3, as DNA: TGTGCCAGCAGGGGTAGGACTTTGGTGGAGCAGTACTTC.

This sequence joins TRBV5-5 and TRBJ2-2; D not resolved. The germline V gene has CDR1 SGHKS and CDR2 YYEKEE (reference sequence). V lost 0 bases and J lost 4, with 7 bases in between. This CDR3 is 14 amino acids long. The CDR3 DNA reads TGTGCCAGCAGCTTGGAAGTGGGCACCGGGGAGCTGTTTTTT. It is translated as CASSLEVGTGELFF.

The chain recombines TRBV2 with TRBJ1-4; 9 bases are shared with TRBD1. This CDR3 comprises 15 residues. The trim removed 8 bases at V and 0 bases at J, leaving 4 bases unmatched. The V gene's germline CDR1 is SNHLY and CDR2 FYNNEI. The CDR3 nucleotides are TGTGCCAGCGGGGGACAGGGCGCAACTAATGAAAAACTGTTTTTT. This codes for CASGGQGATNEKLFF.

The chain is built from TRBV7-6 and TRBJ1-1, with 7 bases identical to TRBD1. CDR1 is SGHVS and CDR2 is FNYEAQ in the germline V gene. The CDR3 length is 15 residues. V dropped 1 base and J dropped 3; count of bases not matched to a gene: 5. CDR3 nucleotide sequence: TGTGCCAGCAGCTTAGGAAACAGGGGACACACTGAAGCTTTCTTT. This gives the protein CASSLGNRGHTEAFF.

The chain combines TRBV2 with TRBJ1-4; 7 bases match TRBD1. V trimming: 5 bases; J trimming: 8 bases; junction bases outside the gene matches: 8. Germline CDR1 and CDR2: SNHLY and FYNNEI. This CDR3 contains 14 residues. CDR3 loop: CASSPQGEEEKLFF. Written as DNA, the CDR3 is TGTGCCAGCAGTCCCCAGGGGGAGGAGGAAAAACTGTTTTTT. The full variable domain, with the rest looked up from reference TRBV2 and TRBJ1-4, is EPEVTQTPSHQVTQMGQEVILRCVPISNHLYFYWYRQILGQKVEFLVSFYNNEISEKSEIFDDQFSVERPDGSNFTLKIRSTKLEDSAMYFCASSPQGEEEKLFFGSGTQLSVL.

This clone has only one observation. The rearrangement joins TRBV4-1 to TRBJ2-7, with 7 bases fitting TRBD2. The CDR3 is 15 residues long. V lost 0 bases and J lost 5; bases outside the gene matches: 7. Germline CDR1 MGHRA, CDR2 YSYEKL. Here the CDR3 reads CASSQDGGGSNEQYF. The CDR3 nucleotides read TGCGCCAGCAGCCAAGACGGAGGCGGGAGTAACGAGCAGTACTTC.

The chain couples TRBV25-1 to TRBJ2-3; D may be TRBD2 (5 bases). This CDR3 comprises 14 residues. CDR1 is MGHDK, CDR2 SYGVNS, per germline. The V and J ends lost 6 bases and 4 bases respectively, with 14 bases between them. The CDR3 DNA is TGTGCCAGCAGGGGCCTAGAGGGCGCAGATACGCAGTATTTT. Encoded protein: CASRGLEGADTQYF. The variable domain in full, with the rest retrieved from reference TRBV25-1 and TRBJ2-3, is EADIYQTPRYLVIGTGKKITLECSQTMGHDKMYWYQQDPGMELHLIHYSYGVNSTEKGDLSSESTVSRIRTEHFPLTLESARPSHTSQYLCASRGLEGADTQYFGPGTRLTVL.

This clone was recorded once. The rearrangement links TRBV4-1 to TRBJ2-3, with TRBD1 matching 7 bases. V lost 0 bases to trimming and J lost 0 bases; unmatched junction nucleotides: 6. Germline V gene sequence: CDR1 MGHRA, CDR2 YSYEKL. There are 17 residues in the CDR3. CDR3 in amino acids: CASSQELEGASTDTQYF. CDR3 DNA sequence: TGCGCCAGCAGCCAAGAGCTCGAGGGGGCAAGCACAGATACGCAGTATTTT.

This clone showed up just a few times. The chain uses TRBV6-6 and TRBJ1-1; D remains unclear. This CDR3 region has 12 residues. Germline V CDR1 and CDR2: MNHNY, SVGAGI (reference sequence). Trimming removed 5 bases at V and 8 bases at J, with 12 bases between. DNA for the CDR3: TGTGCCAGCAGTCCCCAGGAGGTGGAAGCTTTCTTT. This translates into CASSPQEVEAFF.

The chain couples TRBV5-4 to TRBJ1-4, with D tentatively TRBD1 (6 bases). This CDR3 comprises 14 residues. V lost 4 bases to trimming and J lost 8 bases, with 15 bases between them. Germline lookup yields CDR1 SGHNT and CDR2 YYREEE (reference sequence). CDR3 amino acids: CASSTTGTTEKLFF. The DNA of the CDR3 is TGTGCCAGCAGCACTACAGGGACTACGGAAAAACTGTTTTTT.

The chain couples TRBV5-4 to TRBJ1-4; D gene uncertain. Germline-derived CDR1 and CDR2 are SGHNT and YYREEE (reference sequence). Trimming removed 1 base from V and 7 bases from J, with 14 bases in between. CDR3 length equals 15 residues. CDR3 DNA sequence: TGTGCCAGCAGCTTGTCATCTACCCGGGGTGAAAAACTGTTTTTT. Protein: CASSLSSTRGEKLFF.